One and the same sample provided the 4 T cell receptor beta chains below, sequenced in a study of cytomegalovirus exposure and HLA in healthy donors. With 60 Vbeta and 13 Jbeta primers, the PCR was carried out. Libraries were prepared by immunoSEQ multiplex PCR; TCRdb keeps only in-frame clonotypes and omits some of them. Of roughly 130,000 clones listed, over 50% were seen once; the top ten hold about 8.1%. The sample consisted of PBMCs. These receptors originate from a woman in her thirties or forties in good health and CMV-seropositive.

This clone turned up a few times. The chain recombines TRBV5-1 with TRBJ1-1; D is unclear. Germline V gene sequence: CDR1 SGHRS, CDR2 YFSETQ. V was cut by 4 bases and J by 3 bases, with 13 bases left in between. The CDR3 consists of 14 residues. The CDR3 reads CASSRAGRDTEAFF. The DNA of the CDR3 is TGCGCCAGCAGCCGGGCGGGTCGGGACACTGAAGCTTTCTTT.

J is TRBJ1-2 and V is TRBV12-5; D perhaps matches TRBD1 (6 bases). The CDR3 is 13 residues long. The germline V gene encodes CDR1 LGHNT and CDR2 FRNRAP. V was clipped by 6 bases and J by 5 bases, with 13 bases between them. The CDR3 DNA is TGTGCTAGTGGGGGGCTTCAGGGGTATGGCTACACCTTC. Its protein product is CASGGLQGYGYTF.

The table lists this clone with a count of one. The DNA of the CDR3 is TGTGCCAGCAGTTTCCGAGGACAGGGGGTGAACGAGCAGTACTTC. It encodes CASSFRGQGVNEQYF. This rearrangement joins TRBV6-5 to TRBJ2-7; 10 bases are shared with TRBD1. Germline V gene sequence: CDR1 MNHEY, CDR2 SVGAGI. V dropped 4 bases and J dropped 5; count of bases not matched to a gene: 8. The CDR3 spans 15 residues.

This clone was recorded once. The J gene is TRBJ2-5, the V gene TRBV9; 15 nucleotides line up with TRBD2. Looked up from germline, CDR1 is SGDLS and CDR2 is YYNGEE. V was pared by 3 bases and J by 2 bases, with 5 bases of the junction left unmatched. The CDR3 consists of 17 residues. The CDR3 is CASSAGTSGGLQETQYF. CDR3 coding DNA: TGTGCCAGCAGCGCTGGGACTAGCGGGGGGTTACAAGAGACCCAGTACTTC.